Given below is one T cell receptor beta chain in context. Antigen unknown. The sample is drawn from a study of CD8 T cells in ankylosing spondylitis. General observations from the study: Clones tied to disease were said to be significantly enriched in matched ankylosing spondylitis synovial fluid.

Generation of TCR beta libraries employed quantitative 5'-RACE incorporating molecular barcodes. TCRdb reprocessed the 5' RACE reads via MiXCR and lists one record per CDR3 protein. The data hold fewer than 400,000 distinct CDR3 sequences, with roughly 15% observed a single time. This receptor was identified in a male donor with ankylosing spondylitis or in good health (not recorded which). The sequencing input was blood, either unsorted or a sorted T cell fraction (not recorded which).

The CDR3 reads CSATRGPATGELFF. The CDR3 DNA reads TGCAGTGCCACGAGGGGTCCGGCCACCGGGGAGCTGTTTTTT. This sequence joins TRBV20-1 and TRBJ2-2; perhaps D is TRBD1 or TRBD2 (5 bases each). Germline loops: CDR1 DFQATT, CDR2 SNEGSKA (reference sequence). This CDR3 has 14 amino acids. The V end was cut by 6 bases, the J end by 4 bases, with 15 bases between.